This T cell receptor (beta chain) was obtained from a study of spatial heterogeneity in lung cancer. As for the study in general: From matched bulk RNA-seq came a T cell module score, which showed a strong correlation with TCR transcript counts in tumor regions. The study's findings and limits: Expanded alpha and beta TCR counts within tumors tracked tumor mutation counts. Tallies of expanded TCRs, which were sorted into ubiquitous and regional groups, correlated with counts of ubiquitous and regional nonsynonymous mutations, respectively.

This clonotype showed up just a few times. No antigen is known for it. MiXCR, applied by TCRdb to the 5' RACE reads, yields one record per CDR3 protein. The profile shows around 7,500 distinct CDR3 sequences, about an eighth of them singletons. Time point here: sample taken at primary tumor resection. The CDR3 extends over 13 amino acids. Germline lookup yields CDR1 KGHSH and CDR2 LQKENI. Trimming took 3 bases from V and 7 from J, leaving 12 bases between them. Sequenced material: lung tumor tissue, taken at surgery. The TCR was taken from a male donor with early-stage non-small cell lung cancer. The gene calls are TRBV18 and TRBJ1-1; D perhaps matches TRBD1 (5 bases). CDR3 coding DNA: TGTGCCAGCTCACCTTCAGGGAAGGGTGAAGCTTTCTTT. Residues: CASSPSGKGEAFF.